The 21 T cell receptor beta chains below were found in one sample sequenced in a study of cytomegalovirus exposure and HLA in healthy donors. PCR employed 60 Vbeta and 13 Jbeta primers. Profiling relied on immunoSEQ multiplex PCR, and the TCRdb table lists in-frame clones only, not all of them. The sample comprises around 130,000 clones, just under 75% of which are singletons, and 6.6% rests with the top ten. Sequencing used PBMCs. Receptors were obtained from a man aged 35-49 years in good health and CMV-seropositive.

The chain uses TRBV18 and TRBJ2-7; TRBD1 matches at 11 bases. Trimming removed 2 bases from V and 2 bases from J; junction bases left unmatched: 2. CDR1 and CDR2 from the germline V gene are KGHSH and LQKENI. This CDR3 is 15 amino acids long. The CDR3 DNA sequence: TGTGCCAGCTCACCAGGGACAGGGGGAGCCTACGAGCAGTACTTC. Encoded protein: CASSPGTGGAYEQYF.

The chain uses TRBV7-8 and TRBJ2-5; no clear D gene. The length of the CDR3 is 16 residues. Trimming left V 4 bases short and J 4 bases short, with 19 bases between. CDR1 is SGHVS and CDR2 is FQNEAQ in the germline V gene. CDR3 nucleotide sequence: TGTGCCAGCAGCTCCACCCCAGGTAACGTCGGAGAGACCCAGTACTTC. It yields the protein CASSSTPGNVGETQYF.

The rearrangement links TRBV5-8 to TRBJ1-2, with 8 bases matching TRBD1. After removal of 3 bases from V and 1 base from J, the junction contained 11 bases not matched to a gene. This CDR3 is built from 17 residues. Looked up from germline, CDR1 is SGHTS and CDR2 is YDEGEE. The CDR3 nucleotides read TGTGCCAGCAGCTCATGGACAGGGCTGCTTATTAACTATGGCTACACCTTC. This sequence encodes CASSSWTGLLINYGYTF.

The V call is TRBV5-1, the J call TRBJ1-4; maybe TRBD1 (6 bases). With 4 bases removed from V and 6 bases from J, the gap between germline ends came to 13 bases. Germline V gives CDR1 SGHRS, CDR2 YFSETQ. This CDR3 has 14 residues. CDR3 sequence: CASSTTEGDEKLFF. DNA for the CDR3: TGCGCCAGCAGCACAACTGAGGGGGATGAAAAACTGTTTTTT.

The rearrangement uses TRBV7-4 and TRBJ1-1; 11 bases agree with TRBD1. From germline, CDR1 is SGHVT and CDR2 SQSDAQ. The CDR3 is 14 residues long. Unmatched junction bases numbered 6, after V lost 5 bases and J lost 7 bases. CDR3 region: CASSTGQGGGEAFF. For the CDR3, the DNA is TGTGCCAGCAGCACGGGACAGGGGGGCGGTGAAGCTTTCTTT.

The V and J genes are TRBV2 and TRBJ2-1; 8 nucleotides match TRBD2. J lost 9 bases, V lost 8 bases, and 9 bases had no gene match. Germline CDR1 reads SNHLY; CDR2 reads FYNNEI. The CDR3 loop spans 13 amino acids. CDR3 loop: CASSGGGGREQFF. CDR3 nucleotides: TGTGCCAGCTCGGGGGGGGGTGGGCGTGAGCAGTTCTTC.

The CDR3 DNA is TGTGCCAGCAGTCGACAGGGGGTCTCCTACGAGCAGTACTTC. Amino acid sequence: CASSRQGVSYEQYF. This chain connects TRBV5-6 to TRBJ2-7; 9 nucleotides match TRBD1. J gave up 0 bases and V 5 bases, and 3 bases lay outside the gene matches. The CDR3 runs 14 residues. CDR1 is SGHDT and CDR2 is YYEEEE in the germline V gene.

This chain links TRBV6-6 with TRBJ1-2, with 10 bases identical to TRBD1. CDR1 MNHNY and CDR2 SVGAGI come from the germline V gene (reference sequence). The V and J ends lost 4 bases and 6 bases, in that order; junction bases with no gene match: 2. The CDR3 runs 13 residues. The CDR3 nucleotides read TGTGCCAGCAGTTTTGGACAGGGGGATGGCTACACCTTC. Its translation: CASSFGQGDGYTF.

This clone was observed a few times. This sequence joins TRBV6-5 and TRBJ1-6, with D perhaps matching TRBD1 (6 bases). The CDR3 length is 14 residues. Germline V CDR1 and CDR2: MNHEY, SVGAGI. The V end lost 8 bases, the J end lost 7 bases, and 15 bases lay between the germline ends. The CDR3: CASHTGQTNSPLHF. As DNA, the CDR3 is TGTGCCAGCCACACCGGACAGACAAATTCACCCCTCCACTTT.

The rearrangement links TRBV10-1 to TRBJ2-2; D is possibly TRBD1 (6 bases). The V gene's germline CDR1 is WNHNN and CDR2 SYGVQD (reference sequence). V lost 1 base and J lost 2, with 8 bases in between. CDR3 length: 15 residues. CDR3 protein: CASSEWGTNTGELFF. Written as DNA, the CDR3 is TGCGCCAGCAGTGAGTGGGGGACAAACACCGGGGAGCTGTTTTTT.

The chain uses TRBV6-4 and TRBJ1-5, with TRBD1 as a possible D gene (6 bases). Per the germline V gene, CDR1 is MRHNA and CDR2 is SNTAGT. Trimming shortened V by 3 bases and J by 2 bases, and 20 bases separated the two germline ends. This CDR3 has 18 residues. The CDR3 coding sequence is TGTGCCAGCAGTGAGGGGGCAGGGAAGAAGGGGGGCAATCAGCCCCAGCATTTT. Its translation: CASSEGAGKKGGNQPQHF.

In its sample, this clone was seen once. The V gene is TRBV11-1, the J gene TRBJ2-3; 8 nucleotides agree with TRBD1. Germline V lookup: CDR1 SGHAT, CDR2 FQDESV (reference sequence). Trimming at V came to 5 bases and at J to 7 bases, leaving 11 bases not matched to a gene. The CDR3 has 15 residues. For the CDR3, the DNA is TGTGCCAGCAGCAGAGGACAGGGAGGAGGGAATACGCAGTATTTT. This translates into CASSRGQGGGNTQYF.

This clone was counted ten times or more. The rearrangement joins TRBV14 to TRBJ2-7; D perhaps matches TRBD1 (6 bases). In germline, CDR1 is SGHDN, CDR2 FVKESK. Trimming left V 1 base short and J 6 bases short, with 19 bases between. The CDR3 runs 16 residues. CDR3: CASSQGGAGDYGEQYF. CDR3 bases: TGTGCCAGCAGCCAAGGAGGTGCAGGGGATTATGGCGAGCAGTACTTC.

This clone was seen a handful of times. This sequence joins TRBV7-9 and TRBJ1-2; 7 bases are shared with TRBD1. The trim removed 0 bases at V and 6 bases at J, leaving 1 base unmatched. Germline V gene data show CDR1 as SEHNR and CDR2 as FQNEAQ (reference sequence). The CDR3 has 13 amino acids. CDR3 nucleotides: TGTGCCAGCAGCTTAGCAGGGGGCGATGGCTACACCTTC. Amino acid sequence: CASSLAGGDGYTF.

The rearrangement links TRBV28 to TRBJ2-6; D is perhaps TRBD1 (6 bases). V lost 2 bases, J lost 0 bases, and 17 bases lay in between. The CDR3 covers 19 residues. In germline, CDR1 is MDHEN, CDR2 SYDVKM. CDR3 amino acids: CASSLGGWEFRSGANVLTF. The CDR3 nucleotides read TGTGCCAGCAGTTTAGGGGGCTGGGAGTTTCGCTCTGGGGCCAACGTCCTGACTTTC.

This chain links TRBV4-1 with TRBJ2-7; 7 positions agree with TRBD1. This CDR3 comprises 15 residues. With V trimmed by 0 bases and J by 0 bases, 2 bases remained unmatched. The V gene's germline CDR1 is MGHRA and CDR2 YSYEKL. The CDR3 sequence: CASSQETGSSYEQYF. Here the CDR3 DNA reads TGCGCCAGCAGCCAAGAGACAGGGAGCTCCTACGAGCAGTACTTC.

This sequence joins TRBV7-9 and TRBJ2-3; TRBD2 matches 15 bases. V lost 4 bases and J lost 7; bases outside the gene matches: 9. The CDR3 contains 17 residues. Germline CDR1 SEHNR, CDR2 FQNEAQ (reference sequence). The chain's CDR3 is CASSSPGLAGGQNTQYF. The CDR3 DNA follows: TGTGCCAGCAGCTCCCCGGGACTAGCGGGGGGACAGAATACGCAGTATTTT.

Note on this clone: Since a much larger clone is just one base distant, this may be a read error. The chain uses TRBV7-8 and TRBJ2-5, with 8 bases aligning to TRBD1. TRBJ2-7 matches the DNA end more closely, so the J call is doubtful. The germline gives CDR1 SGHVS, CDR2 FQNEAQ. The CDR3 has 14 amino acids. The CDR3 DNA reads as TGTGCCAGCAGCTTGGAGACAGGGGCCTACGAGCAGTACTTC. Protein: CASSLETGAYEQYF.

The genes are TRBV4-2 and TRBJ1-2; D perhaps matches TRBD1 (5 bases). The CDR3 loop spans 16 amino acids. The V and J ends lost 0 bases and 3 bases respectively, with 14 bases between them. Germline CDR1 LGHNA, CDR2 YNFKEQ. The chain's CDR3 is CASSQDTRQSDYGYTF. DNA of the CDR3: TGTGCCAGCAGCCAAGATACAAGACAGAGCGACTATGGCTACACCTTC.

This sequence joins TRBV5-6 and TRBJ2-7, with 7 bases that match TRBD2. V trimming: 4 bases; J trimming: 3 bases; junction bases outside the gene matches: 13. The length of the CDR3 is 16 residues. Germline V gene data show CDR1 as SGHDT and CDR2 as YYEEEE. The CDR3 region is CASSLGGVAAHYEQYF. The CDR3 DNA is TGTGCCAGCAGCCTGGGGGGGGTAGCGGCCCACTACGAGCAGTACTTC.

The chain carries TRBV7-2 and TRBJ1-1, with a weak D call TRBD1 (5 bases). Germline V lookup: CDR1 SGHTA, CDR2 FQGNSA. This CDR3 contains 13 residues. Trimming cost V 5 bases and J 11 bases, with 18 bases left between them. CDR3: CASSAYSRAMAFF. The CDR3 DNA is TGTGCCAGCAGCGCCTATAGCAGGGCAATGGCTTTCTTT.